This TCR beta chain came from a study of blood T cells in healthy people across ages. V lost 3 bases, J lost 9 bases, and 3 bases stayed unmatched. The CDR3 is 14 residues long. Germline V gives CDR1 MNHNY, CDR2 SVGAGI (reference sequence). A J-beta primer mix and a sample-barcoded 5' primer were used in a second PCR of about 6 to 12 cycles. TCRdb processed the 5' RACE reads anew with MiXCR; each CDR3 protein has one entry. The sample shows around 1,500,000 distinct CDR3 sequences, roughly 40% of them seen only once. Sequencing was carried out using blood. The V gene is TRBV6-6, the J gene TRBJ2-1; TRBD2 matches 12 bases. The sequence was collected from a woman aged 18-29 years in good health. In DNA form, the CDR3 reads TGTGCCAGCAGTTATAAACTAGCGGGGGGTGAGCAGTTCTTC. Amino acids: CASSYKLAGGEQFF.